Each of the 32 T cell receptor beta chains below was sequenced from the same sample in a study of patients and donors after allogeneic stem cell transplantation. TCRdb re-called the RT-PCR reads through MiXCR, storing one row per CDR3 protein. This table has about 960,000 distinct CDR3 sequences, roughly 17% appearing once. Input material: blood, either unsorted or a sorted T cell fraction (not recorded which). Every receptor here comes from a human donor who was either an allogeneic HSCT recipient or a stem cell or donor lymphocyte infusion donor (not recorded which). It is not recorded whose cells these are; they may come from a transplant donor.

This chain joins TRBV7-6 and TRBJ2-2, with D maybe TRBD2 (8 bases). This CDR3 spans 18 amino acids. Per the germline V gene, CDR1 is SGHVS and CDR2 is FNYEAQ. Trimming removed 5 bases at V and 6 bases at J, with 25 bases between. The CDR3 sequence is CASSPRGGGRSVSGELFF. CDR3 bases: TGTGCCAGCAGCCCTAGAGGGGGCGGGAGGTCTGTCTCCGGGGAGCTGTTTTTT.

The chain joins TRBV12-3 or TRBV12-4 to TRBJ2-7; 7 bases are a match to TRBD1. After removal of 5 bases from V and 9 bases from J, the junction contained 10 bases not matched to a gene. The CDR3 is 13 residues long. This CDR3 reads CASSEDRSERQYF. The DNA of the CDR3 is TGTGCCAGCAGTGAGGACAGGTCGGAGCGGCAGTACTTC.

The table lists this clonotype with a few counts. The rearrangement uses TRBV6-1 and TRBJ1-2; TRBD1 might be the D (6 bases). Germline CDR1 and CDR2: MNHNS and SASEGT. The V end was cut by 7 bases, the J end by 6 bases, with 18 bases between. The CDR3 sequence is 14 residues long. Written as DNA, the CDR3 is TGTGCCAGCACCCGACTAGGCAGGGGAAATGGCTACACCTTC. Residues: CASTRLGRGNGYTF.

V and J are TRBV11-2 and TRBJ2-7; a possible D gene is TRBD1 (6 bases). Germline V CDR1 and CDR2: SGHAT, FQNNGV. The CDR3 is 16 amino acids. V was clipped by 4 bases and J by 2 bases, with 18 bases between them. The CDR3 coding sequence is TGTGCCAGCAGCTACTCCGGGACACTAAGCACCTACGAGCAGTACTTC. The encoded protein is CASSYSGTLSTYEQYF. The variable domain in full, completed from reference TRBV11-2 and TRBJ2-7, reads EAGVAQSPRYKIIEKRQSVAFWCNPISGHATLYWYQQILGQGPKLLIQFQNNGVVDDSQLPKDRFSAERLKGVDSTLKIQPAKLEDSAVYLCASSYSGTLSTYEQYFGPGTRLTVT.

This clonotype turned up a few times. The chain joins TRBV11-3 to TRBJ2-3; maybe TRBD1 (5 bases). From germline, CDR1 is SGHNT and CDR2 YENEEA. This CDR3 has 15 residues. V was shortened by 5 bases and J by 4 bases, with 16 bases between the two germline ends. The CDR3 loop is CASSSRGARADTQYF. The CDR3 region has the DNA TGTGCCAGCAGCAGTAGGGGTGCCCGAGCAGATACGCAGTATTTT.

J is TRBJ2-7 and V is TRBV5-5; D tentatively fits TRBD1 or TRBD2 (6 bases each). V shed 4 bases and J shed 3 bases, with 17 bases lying between them. This CDR3 comprises 15 residues. Per germline, CDR1 SGHKS and CDR2 YYEKEE (reference sequence). CDR3 amino acids: CASSQLRGANYEQYF. The CDR3 nucleotides are TGTGCCAGCAGCCAGTTAAGGGGGGCGAACTACGAGCAGTACTTC.

This clonotype showed up just a few times. This CDR3 is CASTPRGRWTEAFF. Written as DNA, the CDR3 is TGTGCCAGCACCCCCAGGGGCAGATGGACTGAAGCTTTCTTT. V gene TRBV6-1 combines with J gene TRBJ1-1, with D possibly being TRBD1 (6 bases). V shed 7 bases and J shed 5 bases, with 17 bases lying between them. CDR3 length: 14 residues. Germline V gene data show CDR1 as MNHNS and CDR2 as SASEGT.

This clonotype was counted between two and nine times. The chain is built from TRBV28 and TRBJ2-1; D is unresolved. V lost 1 base to trimming and J lost 0 bases, with 7 bases between them. The CDR3 is 15 residues long. The germline V gene has CDR1 MDHEN and CDR2 SYDVKM. CDR3 in DNA: TGTGCCAGCAGTTTATTTGTGCCCTCCTACAATGAGCAGTTCTTC. It codes for CASSLFVPSYNEQFF.

To note about this clonotype: An end of the junction does not agree with germline; a read error may underlie this. The CDR3 DNA sequence: TGCGCCAGCAGCTTGGTGGCACTAAATTACGGGCAGTACTTC. Its protein product is CASSLVALNYGQYF. The chain combines TRBV5-1 with TRBJ2-7; no definite D call. Germline CDR1 is SGHRS and CDR2 is YFSETQ. This CDR3 spans 14 amino acids. The entire variable domain, with the rest obtained from reference TRBV5-1 and TRBJ2-7, is as follows: KAGVTQTPRYLIKTRGQQVTLSCSPISGHRSVSWYQQTPGQGLQFLFEYFSETQRNKGNFPGRFSGRQFSNSRSEMNVSTLELGDSALYLCASSLVALNYGQYFGPGTRLTVT.

This clonotype has at least ten counts. The CDR3 bases are TGTGCCAGCAGTTCTACCGGGACAGCGAACACTGAAGCTTTCTTT. Translation gives CASSSTGTANTEAFF. The V and J genes are TRBV6-5 and TRBJ1-1; TRBD1 matches at 7 bases. The V and J ends lost 4 bases and 1 base, in that order; junction bases with no gene match: 6. The length of the CDR3 is 15 residues. Germline CDR1 reads MNHEY; CDR2 reads SVGAGI.

This clonotype turned up a few times. The chain employs TRBV12-3 or TRBV12-4 and TRBJ2-7, with 11 bases matching TRBD2. CDR3 size: 16 residues. Trimming cost V 6 bases and J 0 bases; bases outside gene matches: 7. CDR3: CASSRLTSGGSYEQYF. In DNA, the CDR3 is TGTGCCAGCAGCCGTCTTACTAGCGGGGGCTCCTACGAGCAGTACTTC.

The V call is TRBV28, the J call TRBJ2-1; D is possibly TRBD2 (6 bases). CDR3 size: 12 residues. The V gene lost 8 bases and the J gene lost 4 bases, with 9 bases spanning the gap. Germline CDR1 reads MDHEN; CDR2 reads SYDVKM. The CDR3 sequence: CASGGKYNEQFF. As DNA, the CDR3 is TGTGCCAGCGGGGGGAAGTACAATGAGCAGTTCTTC.

The rearrangement links TRBV30 to TRBJ2-7; 10 nucleotides agree with TRBD1. The length of the CDR3 is 14 residues. Germline trimming cut 2 bases from V and 5 bases from J; bases unmatched to any gene: 6. From germline, CDR1 is GTSNPN and CDR2 SVGIG (reference sequence). CDR3 in amino acids: CAWSLGTGVHEQYF. The CDR3 DNA follows: TGTGCCTGGAGTCTCGGGACAGGGGTTCACGAGCAGTACTTC.

This clonotype was counted a few times. The chain links TRBV7-2 to TRBJ2-3; D is possibly TRBD1 or TRBD2 (5 bases each). CDR3 size: 16 residues. Germline V CDR1 and CDR2: SGHTA, FQGNSA. Trimming removed 3 bases from V and 0 bases from J, with 13 bases in between. DNA for the CDR3: TGTGCCAGCAGCTTGAAAACGGGGCTGAGCACAGATACGCAGTATTTT. Its translation is CASSLKTGLSTDTQYF.

A few counts support this clonotype. The rearrangement uses TRBV12-3 or TRBV12-4 and TRBJ2-7, with D tentatively TRBD1 or TRBD2 (5 bases each). V was trimmed by 3 bases and J by 6 bases, leaving 24 bases between them. This CDR3 has 17 residues. The CDR3 sequence is CASSFKSGPTAVVEQYF. CDR3 DNA: TGTGCCAGCAGTTTCAAGAGTGGGCCGACAGCGGTCGTCGAGCAGTACTTC.

The CDR3 loop reads CASRSQVKGNSPLHF. In DNA, the CDR3 is TGTGCCAGCAGATCCCAGGTTAAGGGAAATTCACCCCTCCACTTT. The genes are TRBV27 and TRBJ1-6; no firm D call. V lost 6 bases and J lost 7, with 16 bases in between. Germline CDR1 and CDR2: MNHEY and SMNVEV (reference sequence). The CDR3 extends over 15 amino acids.

This clonotype was counted between two and nine times. J is TRBJ1-5 and V is TRBV5-5; D not certain. From germline, CDR1 is SGHKS and CDR2 YYEKEE (reference sequence). Trimming stripped 1 base from V and 0 bases from J, with 11 bases between. The CDR3 totals 16 residues. CDR3 sequence (DNA): TGTGCCAGCAGCTTGTATGGCAGGTTTAGCAATCAGCCCCAGCATTTT. Its protein product is CASSLYGRFSNQPQHF.

This clonotype showed up just a few times. The genes are TRBV24-1 and TRBJ2-1; 8 bases fit TRBD2. The germline V gene encodes CDR1 KGHDR and CDR2 SFDVKD. With 3 bases clipped from V and 4 bases from J, the junction kept 7 bases outside the gene matches. The CDR3 spans 16 residues. DNA for the CDR3: TGTGCCACCAGTGATCGAACGGGAGGGGGGTACAATGAGCAGTTCTTC. Protein sequence: CATSDRTGGGYNEQFF.

This sequence joins TRBV9 and TRBJ1-2; TRBD1 might be the D (5 bases). CDR3 length: 14 amino acids. Germline-derived CDR1 and CDR2 are SGDLS and YYNGEE. Trimming left V 3 bases short and J 7 bases short, with 16 bases between. The CDR3 spells CASSAVAGGTGYTF. The CDR3 DNA is TGTGCCAGCAGCGCCGTAGCCGGGGGGACTGGCTACACCTTC.

This clonotype was recorded a few times. The genes are TRBV3-1 and TRBJ1-2; no definite D call. CDR3 length equals 15 residues. In germline, CDR1 is LGHDT, CDR2 YNNKEL (reference sequence). V was shortened by 0 bases and J by 2 bases, with 10 bases between the two germline ends. CDR3 residues: CASSQDLPSNYGYTF. The CDR3 DNA sequence: TGTGCCAGCAGCCAAGATCTCCCGAGCAACTATGGCTACACCTTC.

The sample holds many counts of this clonotype. J is TRBJ2-6 and V is TRBV29-1; D remains ambiguous. CDR1 and CDR2 (germline): SQVTM, ANQGSEA. Trimming took 1 base from V and 0 from J, leaving 7 bases between them. This CDR3 has 15 residues. Written as DNA, the CDR3 is TGCAGCGTTGAAGGTCGCAGCTCTGGGGCCAACGTCCTGACTTTC. This sequence encodes CSVEGRSSGANVLTF.

This clonotype occurred a few times. This rearrangement joins TRBV21-1 to TRBJ1-2. TRBV21-1 is recorded as a pseudogene. There are 11 residues in the CDR3. As DNA, the CDR3 is TGTGCCAGCACTGGACGGTATGGCTACACCTTC. Its protein product is CASTGRYGYTF.

This chain connects TRBV5-1 to TRBJ1-1; possible D gene TRBD1, 6 bases. The V gene's germline CDR1 is SGHRS and CDR2 YFSETQ. The CDR3 loop spans 14 amino acids. Trimming shortened V by 4 bases and J by 2 bases, and 12 bases separated the two germline ends. The CDR3 DNA sequence: TGCGCCAGCAGCCCAGGGGTGAGCAACACTGAAGCTTTCTTT. As protein: CASSPGVSNTEAFF.

This clonotype was recorded a few times. This chain joins TRBV3-1 and TRBJ2-3, with 10 bases lining up with TRBD2. The V gene's germline CDR1 is LGHDT and CDR2 YNNKEL (reference sequence). This CDR3 contains 16 residues. With V trimmed by 3 bases and J by 2 bases, 5 bases remained unmatched. CDR3 protein: CASSQLAGAFTDTQYF. The DNA for the CDR3 is TGTGCCAGCAGCCAGCTAGCGGGGGCCTTCACAGATACGCAGTATTTT.

This rearrangement joins TRBV5-6 to TRBJ2-1; TRBD2 matches at 11 bases. The CDR3 loop spans 16 amino acids. Germline CDR1 reads SGHDT; CDR2 reads YYEEEE. The junction had 7 bases not matched to a gene; V was cut back by 1 base and J by 7 bases. CDR3 sequence (DNA): TGTGCCAGCAGCTTGCTAGCGGGGGGTCCGGGAAATGAGCAGTTCTTC. It codes for CASSLLAGGPGNEQFF.

This clonotype was observed at least ten times. The chain uses TRBV25-1 and TRBJ2-2, with TRBD2 as a possible D gene (5 bases). The V gene lost 6 bases and the J gene lost 6 bases, with 11 bases spanning the gap. This CDR3 spans 13 amino acids. CDR1 and CDR2 from the germline V gene are MGHDK and SYGVNS. DNA of the CDR3: TGTGCCAGCAGCTCTCGGACTCCCGGGGAGCTGTTTTTT. Its protein is CASSSRTPGELFF.

The table lists this clonotype with a few counts. A read error may produce the germline difference seen at one junction end. J is TRBJ2-2 and V is TRBV20-1, with unresolved D. The CDR3 has 16 residues. Germline CDR1 reads DFQATT; CDR2 reads SNEGSKA (reference sequence). This CDR3 is CSARVVLPSLAGELFF. The CDR3 DNA follows: TGCAGTGCTAGAGTCGTCCTTCCAAGTCTGGCCGGTGAGCTGTTTTTT.

This clonotype has just a few counts. The chain employs TRBV5-4 and TRBJ2-2; TRBD1 matches at 7 bases. CDR1 is SGHNT and CDR2 is YYREEE in the germline V gene (reference sequence). V lost 6 bases and J lost 4; bases outside the gene matches: 6. This CDR3 spans 14 amino acids. Here the CDR3 reads CASTWTGSTGELFF. CDR3 bases: TGTGCCAGCACTTGGACAGGCTCCACCGGGGAGCTGTTTTTT.

This clonotype was counted ten times or more. The rearrangement uses TRBV24-1 and TRBJ2-1; TRBD1 might be the D (5 bases). The CDR3 is 15 residues long. Trimming took off 4 bases at V and 12 bases at J, with 21 bases between the two ends. Per germline, CDR1 KGHDR and CDR2 SFDVKD. This CDR3 is CATSDPYQGIDVQFF. The CDR3, as DNA: TGTGCCACCAGTGACCCATACCAGGGTATTGATGTGCAGTTCTTC.

The rearrangement joins TRBV4-1 to TRBJ1-1, with a possible D match to TRBD1 (5 bases). With 2 bases removed from V and 1 base from J, the gap between germline ends came to 8 bases. The CDR3 is made up of 14 amino acids. Per the germline V gene, CDR1 is MGHRA and CDR2 is YSYEKL. CDR3 protein: CASSQLGANTEAFF. In DNA, the CDR3 is TGCGCCAGCAGCCAACTAGGGGCGAACACTGAAGCTTTCTTT.

The chain couples TRBV11-2 to TRBJ2-3; 8 bases are a match to TRBD2. CDR1 and CDR2 from the germline V gene are SGHAT and FQNNGV. CDR3 length equals 16 residues. Trimming removed 2 bases from V and 3 bases from J; junction bases left unmatched: 7. CDR3 in DNA: TGTGCCAGCAGCTTATCTGGGACTAGACTTACAGATACGCAGTATTTT. It codes for CASSLSGTRLTDTQYF.

The chain carries TRBV6-5 and TRBJ1-2; perhaps TRBD1 as D (5 bases). Trimming took 5 bases from V and 7 from J, leaving 11 bases between them. This CDR3 comprises 12 residues. Per germline, CDR1 MNHEY and CDR2 SVGAGI. CDR3 bases: TGTGCCAGCAGTCATCGACAGAGTGGCTACACCTTC. Amino acid sequence: CASSHRQSGYTF.